In its sample, the clone carrying this T cell receptor beta chain was seen a few times. Antigen unknown. This record belongs to a study of T cell repertoires in cytomegalovirus infection. As for the study in general: Indicated by public TCR beta signatures were CMV infection and matching HLA type. Findings and limits, study-wide: People with CMV and the relevant HLA were identified by cumulative public TCR beta family frequency. CMV-specific TCR beta clonotypes restricted by HLA-C dominated the ex vivo response.

CDR3 length: 16 amino acids. The junction had 4 bases not matched to a gene; V was cut back by 5 bases and J by 5 bases. TCRdb fed the reads into MiXCR, producing one record per CDR3 protein. The table includes approximately 190,000 distinct CDR3 sequences, more than 9% detected once. Sequencing was done on a sample of PBMCs. The sequence was obtained from a human donor in good health (CMV status not recorded). Some clones in this sample may be carry-over from other donors' samples. The chain recombines TRBV12-3 or TRBV12-4 with TRBJ2-2, with 14 bases lining up with TRBD2. The CDR3 region has the DNA TGTGCCAGCAGTCGACTAGCGGGGGGGAAAACCGGGGAGCTGTTTTTT. Translating it yields CASSRLAGGKTGELFF.